The next 28 T cell receptor beta chains were all read from a single sample in a study of patients and donors after allogeneic stem cell transplantation. Via MiXCR, TCRdb re-called the RT-PCR reads, giving one row per CDR3 protein. The profile shows about a million distinct CDR3 sequences, more than 15% of them singletons. The sample consisted of blood, either unsorted or a sorted T cell fraction (not recorded which). The origin of the receptors is a human donor who was either an allogeneic HSCT recipient or a stem cell or donor lymphocyte infusion donor (not recorded which). It is not recorded whose cells these are; they may come from a transplant donor.

V is TRBV5-1 and J is TRBJ2-7; 8 bases map to TRBD2. Germline CDR1 and CDR2: SGHRS and YFSETQ. This CDR3 has 15 amino acids. Germline trimming cut 0 bases from V and 4 bases from J; bases unmatched to any gene: 6. The CDR3 spells CASSLESGGWYEQYF. The CDR3 DNA reads as TGCGCCAGCAGCTTGGAGTCGGGAGGGTGGTACGAGCAGTACTTC.

This clonotype has more than one count but fewer than ten. The chain combines TRBV5-1 with TRBJ1-1, with D possibly being TRBD1 (5 bases). The CDR3 runs 13 residues. V was cut by 5 bases and J by 3 bases, with 11 bases left in between. Germline lookup yields CDR1 SGHRS and CDR2 YFSETQ. DNA for the CDR3: TGCGCCAGCAGGAACCGACAGCACACTGAAGCTTTCTTT. Translated, it gives CASRNRQHTEAFF.

This clonotype turned up a few times. The chain's CDR3 is CASSPGQTGYEQYF. The DNA for the CDR3 is TGTGCCAGCAGTCCCGGACAGACAGGCTACGAGCAGTACTTC. The chain combines TRBV25-1 with TRBJ2-7; D is perhaps TRBD1 (6 bases). CDR3 length: 14 amino acids. Germline CDR1 and CDR2: MGHDK and SYGVNS. Deletions cut 5 bases from V and 3 bases from J, with 14 bases between.

This clonotype has just a few counts. The chain employs TRBV9 and TRBJ2-1, with D hard to call. Germline V gene data show CDR1 as SGDLS and CDR2 as YYNGEE. The CDR3 length is 12 residues. Trimming left V 0 bases short and J 7 bases short, with 5 bases between. The CDR3 spells CASSVDENEQFF. CDR3 bases: TGTGCCAGCAGCGTAGATGAGAATGAGCAGTTCTTC.

V and J are TRBV13 and TRBJ1-1, with D perhaps matching TRBD1 (5 bases). Trimming took 5 bases from V and 7 from J, leaving 14 bases between them. The CDR3 is 13 amino acids. Germline V gene lookup returns CDR1 PRHDT and CDR2 FYEKMQ (reference sequence). The CDR3 nucleotides read TGTGCCAGCAGCGGAGCCCGACAGCGTGAAGCTTTCTTT. As protein: CASSGARQREAFF.

The chain links TRBV18 to TRBJ2-4, with D unclear. Germline lookup yields CDR1 KGHSH and CDR2 LQKENI. V shed 2 bases and J shed 7 bases, with 6 bases lying between them. The CDR3 is 12 amino acids. The CDR3 nucleotides read TGTGCCAGCTCACCATTCTTCAACATTCAGTACTTC. Residues: CASSPFFNIQYF.

Only a few counts were recorded for this clonotype. V gene TRBV5-1 combines with J gene TRBJ2-1, with 7 bases identical to TRBD2. CDR1 and CDR2 (germline): SGHRS, YFSETQ. V gave up 2 bases and J gave up 4 bases; unmatched junction bases: 9. The CDR3 has 16 residues. CDR3 sequence (DNA): TGCGCCAGCAGCTTCCTACCTAGCGGAAGTTACAATGAGCAGTTCTTC. It is translated as CASSFLPSGSYNEQFF.

In its sample, this clonotype was seen a few times. CDR3: CSARSAGSTGANVLTF. The CDR3 DNA follows: TGCAGTGCTAGATCAGCCGGCTCAACCGGGGCCAACGTCCTGACTTTC. J is TRBJ2-6 and V is TRBV20-1; D gene ambiguous. There are 16 residues in the CDR3. V lost 2 bases and J 4 bases, leaving 15 bases between the germline ends. Germline CDR1 DFQATT, CDR2 SNEGSKA (reference sequence).

The rearrangement links TRBV4-2 to TRBJ2-1; either TRBD1 or TRBD2 may supply D (5 bases each). V lost 3 bases, J lost 10 bases, and 22 bases lay in between. The CDR3 runs to 16 residues. The germline V gene has CDR1 LGHNA and CDR2 YNFKEQ. The CDR3 is CASSHPQGPEKGEQFF. CDR3 DNA: TGTGCCAGCAGCCATCCCCAGGGACCGGAAAAGGGAGAGCAGTTCTTC.

This clonotype was observed a handful of times. The gene calls are TRBV4-3 and TRBJ1-2, with 7 bases fitting TRBD1. Germline CDR1 LGHNA, CDR2 YSLEER. With V trimmed by 3 bases and J by 5 bases, 9 bases remained unmatched. The CDR3 runs to 15 residues. The CDR3 region is CASSHLRDSTYGYTF. CDR3 sequence (DNA): TGCGCCAGCAGCCACCTCCGGGACAGTACATATGGCTACACCTTC.

This clonotype occurred a few times. The chain's CDR3 is CASSQGTSGISYEQYF. The CDR3 DNA reads as TGTGCCAGCAGCCAAGGGACTAGCGGGATTTCCTACGAGCAGTACTTC. V gene TRBV3-1 combines with J gene TRBJ2-7; 12 bases are shared with TRBD2. CDR1 and CDR2 from the germline V gene are LGHDT and YNNKEL (reference sequence). V gave up 1 base and J gave up 1 base; unmatched junction bases: 2. This CDR3 has 16 residues.

The table lists this clonotype with many counts. The chain joins TRBV5-1 to TRBJ2-1; possibly TRBD2 for D (5 bases). Per the germline V gene, CDR1 is SGHRS and CDR2 is YFSETQ. V shed 3 bases and J shed 11 bases, with 15 bases lying between them. This CDR3 is 13 amino acids long. The CDR3, as DNA: TGCGCCAGCAGCTCCTACACGCCGGGAAAGCAGTTCTTC. Translating it yields CASSSYTPGKQFF. The full variable domain, rest sourced from reference TRBV5-1 and TRBJ2-1, is KAGVTQTPRYLIKTRGQQVTLSCSPISGHRSVSWYQQTPGQGLQFLFEYFSETQRNKGNFPGRFSGRQFSNSRSEMNVSTLELGDSALYLCASSSYTPGKQFFGPGTRLTVL.

This clonotype came up many times. At one end, the junction sequence differs from germline, possibly due to a read error. V and J are TRBV12-3 or TRBV12-4 and TRBJ1-1; D unclear. There are 14 residues in the CDR3. The CDR3 spells CASSLGRSSTEAFF. CDR3 nucleotides: TGTGCCAGCAGCTTAGGACGCTCGAGCACTGAAGCTTTCTTT.

This clonotype was detected many times. V gene TRBV6-1 combines with J gene TRBJ1-5, with D uncertain. The V end was cut by 6 bases, the J end by 3 bases, with 21 bases between. The CDR3 totals 17 residues. Germline V lookup: CDR1 MNHNS, CDR2 SASEGT. CDR3 nucleotides: TGTGCCAGCAGCCCTACCGCTTTCGATGTAAACAATCAGCCCCAGCATTTT. Its translation is CASSPTAFDVNNQPQHF.

This clonotype came up a few times. This chain joins TRBV30 and TRBJ1-4, with D possibly TRBD1 on 5 matching bases. V lost 0 bases and J lost 5, with 13 bases in between. CDR1 GTSNPN and CDR2 SVGIG come from the germline V gene (reference sequence). The CDR3 totals 15 residues. The CDR3 loop is CAWSVRRQGNEKLFF. The CDR3 region has the DNA TGTGCCTGGAGTGTACGGCGGCAGGGAAATGAAAAACTGTTTTTT.

The V call is TRBV11-2, the J call TRBJ2-1, with D possibly matching TRBD2 (5 bases). The V and J ends lost 5 bases and 0 bases respectively, with 14 bases between them. This CDR3 region has 16 residues. CDR1 and CDR2 from the germline V gene are SGHAT and FQNNGV. CDR3: CASSKGASTSYNEQFF. The DNA of the CDR3 is TGTGCCAGCAGCAAAGGCGCTAGCACCTCCTACAATGAGCAGTTCTTC.

This clonotype was counted once. V and J are TRBV10-2 and TRBJ2-3; D is unclear. Germline lookup yields CDR1 WSHSY and CDR2 SAAADI. The V and J ends lost 3 bases and 6 bases respectively, with 7 bases between them. This CDR3 has 12 residues. This CDR3 reads CASSDSGDTQYF. The DNA for the CDR3 is TGCGCCAGCAGTGACTCGGGTGATACGCAGTATTTT.

There are a few counts of this clonotype. CDR3 in DNA: TGCAGTGCTAGCTGGGACGGGACCTACGAGCAGTACTTC. Encoded protein: CSASWDGTYEQYF. The chain carries TRBV20-1 and TRBJ2-7, with D perhaps matching TRBD1 or TRBD2 (5 bases each). Germline loops: CDR1 DFQATT, CDR2 SNEGSKA (reference sequence). CDR3 size: 13 residues. V gave up 3 bases and J gave up 2 bases, with 11 bases separating them.

The V and J genes are TRBV27 and TRBJ1-5; D unresolved. V was cut by 6 bases and J by 7 bases, with 19 bases left in between. The germline V gene has CDR1 MNHEY and CDR2 SMNVEV (reference sequence). The CDR3 loop spans 15 amino acids. The CDR3 loop is CASSPVARGWQPQHF. CDR3 nucleotides: TGTGCCAGCAGCCCTGTAGCGCGGGGATGGCAGCCCCAGCATTTT.

The V gene is TRBV29-1, the J gene TRBJ2-7; 13 bases fit TRBD2. Germline V gene lookup returns CDR1 SQVTM and CDR2 ANQGSEA. V lost 3 bases to trimming and J lost 2 bases; unmatched junction nucleotides: 4. CDR3 length equals 15 residues. The CDR3 reads CSVEGTSGATYEQYF. The CDR3 coding sequence is TGCAGCGTTGAGGGGACTAGCGGGGCCACCTACGAGCAGTACTTC.

The chain recombines TRBV29-1 with TRBJ2-1; a possible D gene is TRBD1 (8 bases). The CDR3 extends over 13 amino acids. The V end was cut by 2 bases, the J end by 15 bases, with 20 bases between. From germline, CDR1 is SQVTM and CDR2 ANQGSEA. CDR3 sequence reads: CSVELTGGDYWFF. In nucleotides, the CDR3 is TGCAGCGTTGAATTAACAGGGGGGGACTATTGGTTCTTC.

The CDR3 protein is CATSARSNRGRTGELFF. CDR3 bases: TGTGCCACCAGTGCAAGATCCAATCGGGGCCGGACCGGGGAGCTGTTTTTT. V gene TRBV24-1 combines with J gene TRBJ2-2; D is tentatively TRBD1 or TRBD2 (5 bases each). Between the trimmed V and J ends, which lost 5 bases and 5 bases, there was a span of 20 bases. There are 17 residues in the CDR3. Germline V gives CDR1 KGHDR, CDR2 SFDVKD.

This clonotype has more than one count but fewer than ten. V usage is TRBV6-1 and J usage is TRBJ2-7; D could derive from TRBD1 or TRBD2 (6 bases each). CDR1 is MNHNS, CDR2 SASEGT, per germline. Trimming shortened V by 6 bases and J by 2 bases, and 17 bases separated the two germline ends. The CDR3 loop spans 15 amino acids. In nucleotides, the CDR3 is TGTGCCAGCAGACGGTCCGAGGGGGGCACCTACGAGCAGTACTTC. As protein: CASRRSEGGTYEQYF.

This clonotype has only a few counts. No conserved phenylalanine or tryptophan is present at the end of the CDR3, so a read error is the likely explanation. No DNA is shown, since the ends of the CDR3 on it are uncertain; the CDR3 is the one TCRdb lists. This rearrangement joins TRBV5-1 to TRBJ1-1. Per the germline V gene, CDR1 is SGHRS and CDR2 is YFSETQ. The length of the CDR3 is 9 amino acids, counting both ends. CDR3 sequence: CASSSQPFR.

The J gene is TRBJ2-3, the V gene TRBV20-1; D tentatively reads TRBD1 or TRBD2 (6 bases each). The CDR3 sequence is 13 residues long. Trimming shortened V by 8 bases and J by 3 bases, and 15 bases separated the two germline ends. Germline assignment: CDR1 DFQATT and CDR2 SNEGSKA (reference sequence). The CDR3 DNA sequence: TGCAGTTCAAGGGGGGCAGGGACAGATACGCAGTATTTT. This encodes CSSRGAGTDTQYF.

This clonotype was picked up a small number of times. V usage is TRBV5-1 and J usage is TRBJ2-1; 8 nucleotides align to TRBD1. V gave up 0 bases and J gave up 6 bases; unmatched junction bases: 2. Germline CDR1 and CDR2: SGHRS and YFSETQ. CDR3 size: 14 residues. As DNA, the CDR3 is TGCGCCAGCAGCTTGGGACAGGGGACCAATGAGCAGTTCTTC. It is translated as CASSLGQGTNEQFF.

The CDR3 sequence: CASGPPDYPKGYEQYF. CDR3 in DNA: TGTGCTAGTGGTCCACCGGACTACCCGAAAGGCTACGAGCAGTACTTC. The genes are TRBV12-5 and TRBJ2-7, with D possibly TRBD2 on 6 matching bases. Trimming shortened V by 5 bases and J by 3 bases, and 20 bases separated the two germline ends. The CDR3 sequence is 16 residues long. Germline assignment: CDR1 LGHNT and CDR2 FRNRAP.

This clonotype was observed a few times. The rearrangement links TRBV12-3 or TRBV12-4 to TRBJ1-1; 10 bases align to TRBD1. The CDR3 runs to 17 residues. The junction had 15 bases not matched to a gene; V was cut back by 7 bases and J by 4 bases. In DNA form, the CDR3 reads TGTGCCAGCACCCGGACAGGGGGAGCGAGGGGGAGCACTGAAGCTTTCTTT. Translation gives CASTRTGGARGSTEAFF.